The present T cell receptor (beta chain) was sequenced within a study of blood T cell repertoires in COVID-19. At the level of the study: Samples came from the United States, Italy and Spain, spanning acute and convalescent COVID-19.

As handled by the study authors: Reference gene primer amplification yielded estimated nucleated cell counts. Libraries were prepared by immunoSEQ multiplex PCR; TCRdb keeps only in-frame clonotypes and omits some of them. The V and J calls and the clone size are those of that table, but D and trimming were determined from the DNA. The sample has 65,000 to 90,000 clones, about 86% seen once. Sequenced sample: peripheral blood. This TCR was recovered from a woman aged 80 or older in a cohort sampled during active or convalescent COVID-19.

CDR3: CASKDSILSGANVLTF. CDR3 DNA: TGTGCCAGCAAGGACAGTATCCTCTCTGGGGCCAACGTCCTGACTTTC. The chain couples TRBV2 to TRBJ2-6, with D maybe TRBD1 (6 bases). This CDR3 has 16 residues. Trimming pared 7 bases from V and 0 bases from J, leaving 13 bases between. Germline V CDR1 and CDR2: SNHLY, FYNNEI.